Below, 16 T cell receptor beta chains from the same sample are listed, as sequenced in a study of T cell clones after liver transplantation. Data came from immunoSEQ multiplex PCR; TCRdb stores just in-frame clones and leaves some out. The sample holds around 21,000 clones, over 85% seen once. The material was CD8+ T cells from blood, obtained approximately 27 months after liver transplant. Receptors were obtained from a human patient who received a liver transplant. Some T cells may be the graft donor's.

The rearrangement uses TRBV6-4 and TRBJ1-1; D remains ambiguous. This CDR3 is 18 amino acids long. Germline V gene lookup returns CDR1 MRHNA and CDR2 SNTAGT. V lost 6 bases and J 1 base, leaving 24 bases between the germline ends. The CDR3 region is CASRLYTIYSCPNTEAFF. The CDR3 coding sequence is TGTGCCAGCAGGCTATACACCATCTACAGTTGCCCGAACACTGAAGCTTTCTTT.

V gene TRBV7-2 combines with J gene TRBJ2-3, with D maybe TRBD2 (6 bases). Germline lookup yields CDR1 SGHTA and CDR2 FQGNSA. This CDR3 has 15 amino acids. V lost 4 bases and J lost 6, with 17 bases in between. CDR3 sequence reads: CASSSLIGSGDTQYF. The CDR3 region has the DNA TGTGCCAGCAGCTCCTTAATAGGGAGCGGGGATACGCAGTATTTT.

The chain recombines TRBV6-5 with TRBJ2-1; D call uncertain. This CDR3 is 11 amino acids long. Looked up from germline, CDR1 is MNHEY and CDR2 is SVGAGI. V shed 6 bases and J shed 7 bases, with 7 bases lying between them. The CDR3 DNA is TGTGCCAGCAGCTTGACTAATGAGCAGTTCTTC. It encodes CASSLTNEQFF.

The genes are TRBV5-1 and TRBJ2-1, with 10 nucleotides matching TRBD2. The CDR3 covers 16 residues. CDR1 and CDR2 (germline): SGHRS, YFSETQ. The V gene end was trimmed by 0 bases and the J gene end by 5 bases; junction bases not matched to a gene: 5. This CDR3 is CASSLEAGGPNNEQFF. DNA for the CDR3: TGCGCCAGCAGCTTGGAAGCGGGAGGGCCCAACAATGAGCAGTTCTTC.

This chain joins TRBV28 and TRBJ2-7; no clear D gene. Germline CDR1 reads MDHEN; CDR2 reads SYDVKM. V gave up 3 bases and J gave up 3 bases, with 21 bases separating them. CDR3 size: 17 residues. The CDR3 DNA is TGTGCCAGCAGTTTGTTCCTTTTAGGTGGTCTAGTCTACGAGCAGTACTTC. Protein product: CASSLFLLGGLVYEQYF. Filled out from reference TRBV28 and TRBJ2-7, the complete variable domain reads DVKVTQSSRYLVKRTGEKVFLECVQDMDHENMFWYRQDPGLGLRLIYFSYDVKMKEKGDIPEGYSVSREKKERFSLILESASTNQTSMYLCASSLFLLGGLVYEQYFGPGTRLTVT.

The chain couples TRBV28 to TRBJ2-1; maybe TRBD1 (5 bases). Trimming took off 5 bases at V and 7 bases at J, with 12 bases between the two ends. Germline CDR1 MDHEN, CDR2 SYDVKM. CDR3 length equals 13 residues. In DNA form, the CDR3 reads TGTGCCAGCAGTGTGGTCCAGGGTAATGAGCAGTTCTTC. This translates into CASSVVQGNEQFF.

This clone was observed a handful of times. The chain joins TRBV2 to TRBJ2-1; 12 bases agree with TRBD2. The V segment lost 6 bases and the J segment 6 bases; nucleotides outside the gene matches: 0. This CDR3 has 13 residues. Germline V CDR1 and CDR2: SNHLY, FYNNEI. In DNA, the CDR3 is TGTGCCAGCAGGGGACTAGCGGGCAATGAGCAGTTCTTC. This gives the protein CASRGLAGNEQFF.

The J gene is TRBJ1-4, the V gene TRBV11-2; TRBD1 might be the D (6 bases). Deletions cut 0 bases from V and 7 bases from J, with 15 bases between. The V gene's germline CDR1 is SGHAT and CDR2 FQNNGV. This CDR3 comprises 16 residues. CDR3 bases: TGTGCCAGCAGCTTAGATCCCAGGGGCGTTCTTGAAAAACTGTTTTTT. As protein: CASSLDPRGVLEKLFF.

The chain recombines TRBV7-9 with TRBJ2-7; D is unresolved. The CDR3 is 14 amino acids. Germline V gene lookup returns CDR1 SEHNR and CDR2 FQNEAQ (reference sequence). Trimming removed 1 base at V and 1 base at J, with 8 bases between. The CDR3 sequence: CASSLDGNSYEQYF. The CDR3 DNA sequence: TGTGCCAGCAGCTTAGACGGCAATTCCTACGAGCAGTACTTC.

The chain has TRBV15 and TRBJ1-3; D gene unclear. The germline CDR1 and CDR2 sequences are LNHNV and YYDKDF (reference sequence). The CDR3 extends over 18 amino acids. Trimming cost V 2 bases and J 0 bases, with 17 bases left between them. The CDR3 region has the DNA TGTGCCACCAGCAGATCCGCGCCTGCCCTTCTCTCTGGAAACACCATATATTTT. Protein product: CATSRSAPALLSGNTIYF.

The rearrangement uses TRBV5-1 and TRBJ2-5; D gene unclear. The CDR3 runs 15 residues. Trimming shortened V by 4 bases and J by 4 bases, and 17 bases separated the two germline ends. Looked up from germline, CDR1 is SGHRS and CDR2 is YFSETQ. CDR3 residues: CASSNRKVIGETQYF. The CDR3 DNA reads TGCGCCAGCAGCAACAGAAAGGTCATAGGAGAGACCCAGTACTTC.

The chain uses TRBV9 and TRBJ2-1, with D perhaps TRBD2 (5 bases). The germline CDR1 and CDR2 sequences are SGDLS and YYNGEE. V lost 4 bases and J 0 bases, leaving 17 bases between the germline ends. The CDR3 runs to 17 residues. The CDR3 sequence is CASSPEGAPSSYNEQFF. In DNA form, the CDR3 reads TGTGCCAGCAGCCCAGAGGGAGCGCCGAGCTCCTACAATGAGCAGTTCTTC.

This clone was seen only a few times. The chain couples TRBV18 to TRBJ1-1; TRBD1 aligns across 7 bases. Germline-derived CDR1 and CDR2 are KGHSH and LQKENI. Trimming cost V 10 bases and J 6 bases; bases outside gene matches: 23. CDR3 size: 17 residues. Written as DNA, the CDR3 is TGTGCCACCTTCACTACCGAGGGGGACAGACGTAATGCTGAAGCTTTCTTT. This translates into CATFTTEGDRRNAEAFF. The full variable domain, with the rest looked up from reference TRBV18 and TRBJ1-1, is NAGVMQNPRHLVRRRGQEARLRCSPMKGHSHVYWYRQLPEEGLKFMVYLQKENIIDESGMPKERFSAEFPKEGPSILRIQQVVRGDSAAYFCATFTTEGDRRNAEAFFGQGTRLTVV.

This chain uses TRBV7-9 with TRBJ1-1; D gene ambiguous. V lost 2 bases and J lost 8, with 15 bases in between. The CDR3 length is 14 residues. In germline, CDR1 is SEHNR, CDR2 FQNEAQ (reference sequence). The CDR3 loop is CASSLLAGEGEAFF. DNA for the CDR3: TGTGCCAGCAGCTTATTGGCTGGGGAAGGGGAAGCTTTCTTT.

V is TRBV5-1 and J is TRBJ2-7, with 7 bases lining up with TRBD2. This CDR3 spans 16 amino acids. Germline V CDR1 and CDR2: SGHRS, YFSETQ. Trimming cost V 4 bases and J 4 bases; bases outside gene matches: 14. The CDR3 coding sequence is TGCGCCAGCAGCGAGTCTCAGCGGGGCACTATTTACGAGCAGTACTTC. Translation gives CASSESQRGTIYEQYF. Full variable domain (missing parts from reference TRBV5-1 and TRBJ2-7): KAGVTQTPRYLIKTRGQQVTLSCSPISGHRSVSWYQQTPGQGLQFLFEYFSETQRNKGNFPGRFSGRQFSNSRSEMNVSTLELGDSALYLCASSESQRGTIYEQYFGPGTRLTVT.

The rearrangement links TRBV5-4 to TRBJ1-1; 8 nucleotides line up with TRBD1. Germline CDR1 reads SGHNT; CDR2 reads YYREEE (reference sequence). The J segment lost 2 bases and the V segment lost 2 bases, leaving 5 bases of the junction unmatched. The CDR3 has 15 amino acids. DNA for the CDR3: TGTGCCAGCAGCTTAGGGACAGGACCTAACACTGAAGCTTTCTTT. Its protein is CASSLGTGPNTEAFF.